This T cell receptor beta chain was captured by sequencing in a study of monozygotic twins with inflammatory bowel disease. Germline V gene lookup returns CDR1 SGHRS and CDR2 YFSETQ. The CDR3 totals 13 residues. TCRdb re-called the 5' RACE reads; one entry per CDR3 protein, DNA not given. In total, the table holds 93,000 or so distinct CDR3 sequences. This clonotype was sampled from a human donor with ulcerative colitis or Crohn's disease, or a healthy co-twin of an affected twin (not recorded which). The chain couples TRBV5-1 to TRBJ2-3. Sequenced sample: blood. The CDR3 region is CASSLEVTDTQYF.